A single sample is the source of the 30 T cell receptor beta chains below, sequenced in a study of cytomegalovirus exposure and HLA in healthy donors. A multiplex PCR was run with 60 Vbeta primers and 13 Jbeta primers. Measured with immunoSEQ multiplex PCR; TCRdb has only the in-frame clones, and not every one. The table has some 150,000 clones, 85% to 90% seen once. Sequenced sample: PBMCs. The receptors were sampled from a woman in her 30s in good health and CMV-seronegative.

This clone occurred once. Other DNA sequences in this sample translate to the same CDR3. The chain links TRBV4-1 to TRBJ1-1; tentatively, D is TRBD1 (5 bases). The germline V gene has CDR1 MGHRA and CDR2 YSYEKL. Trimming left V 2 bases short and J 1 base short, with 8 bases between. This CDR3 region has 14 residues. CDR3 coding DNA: TGCGCCAGCAGCCAACCGGGGGAGAACACTGAAGCTTTCTTT. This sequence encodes CASSQPGENTEAFF.

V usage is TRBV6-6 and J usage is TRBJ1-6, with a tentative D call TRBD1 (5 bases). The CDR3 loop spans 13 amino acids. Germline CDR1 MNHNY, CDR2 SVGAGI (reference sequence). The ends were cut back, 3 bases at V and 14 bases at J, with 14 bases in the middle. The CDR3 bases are TGTGCCAGCAGTTATCAGGGTATTCAGGCCCTCCACTTT. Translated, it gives CASSYQGIQALHF.

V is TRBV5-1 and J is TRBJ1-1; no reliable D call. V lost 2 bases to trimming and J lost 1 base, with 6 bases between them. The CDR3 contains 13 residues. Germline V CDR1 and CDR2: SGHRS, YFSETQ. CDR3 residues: CASSFQQNTEAFF. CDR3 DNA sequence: TGCGCCAGCAGCTTCCAACAGAACACTGAAGCTTTCTTT.

CDR3 nucleotides: TGTGCCAGCAGCGGGCCCGGGACAGGGGGCTCGAACTATGGCTACACCTTC. Translation gives CASSGPGTGGSNYGYTF. The chain carries TRBV9 and TRBJ1-2; 12 bases map to TRBD1. V shed 3 bases, J shed 2 bases, and the junction held 8 bases outside the gene matches. Germline V gene data show CDR1 as SGDLS and CDR2 as YYNGEE. The CDR3 has 17 amino acids.

This chain's CDR3 is CASSLGSGNYEQYF. CDR3 nucleotides: TGCGCCAGCAGCTTGGGGTCCGGAAACTACGAGCAGTACTTC. The chain links TRBV5-1 to TRBJ2-5; D remains unclear. The last part of the DNA fits TRBJ2-7 better; the J call may be wrong. CDR3 length equals 14 residues. In germline, CDR1 is SGHRS, CDR2 YFSETQ.

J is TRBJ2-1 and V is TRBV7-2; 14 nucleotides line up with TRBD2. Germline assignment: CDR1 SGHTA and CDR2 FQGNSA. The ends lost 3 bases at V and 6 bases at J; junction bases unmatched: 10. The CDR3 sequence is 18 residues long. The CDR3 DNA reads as TGTGCCAGCAGCTTGAACTTCGGACTAGCGGGGGGAGCCAATGAGCAGTTCTTC. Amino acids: CASSLNFGLAGGANEQFF.

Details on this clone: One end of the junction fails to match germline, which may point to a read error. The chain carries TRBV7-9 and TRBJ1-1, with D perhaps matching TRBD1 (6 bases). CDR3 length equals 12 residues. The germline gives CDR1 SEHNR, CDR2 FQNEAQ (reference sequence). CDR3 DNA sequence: TGTTCCAGCAGCCCAGGGGTCCCGAAAGCTTTCTTT. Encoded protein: CSSSPGVPKAFF.

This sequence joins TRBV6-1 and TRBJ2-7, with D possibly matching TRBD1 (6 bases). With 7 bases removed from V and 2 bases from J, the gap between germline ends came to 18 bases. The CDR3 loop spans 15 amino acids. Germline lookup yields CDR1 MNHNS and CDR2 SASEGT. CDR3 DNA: TGTGCCAGCACTCCTGAGGGTAGGACAGCCTACGAGCAGTACTTC. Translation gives CASTPEGRTAYEQYF.

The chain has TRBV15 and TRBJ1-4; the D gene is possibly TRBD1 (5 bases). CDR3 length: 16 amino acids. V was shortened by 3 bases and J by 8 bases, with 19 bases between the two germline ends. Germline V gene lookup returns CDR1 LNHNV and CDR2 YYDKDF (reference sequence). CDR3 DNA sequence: TGTGCCACCAGCAGGGCTCCGGGGGGACGACGAGAAAAACTGTTTTTT. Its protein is CATSRAPGGRREKLFF.

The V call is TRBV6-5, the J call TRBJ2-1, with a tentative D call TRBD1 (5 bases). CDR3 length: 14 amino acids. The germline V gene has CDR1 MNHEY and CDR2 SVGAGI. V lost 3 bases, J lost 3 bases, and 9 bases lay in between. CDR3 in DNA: TGTGCCAGCAGTTATAGTAGGGGCTACAATGAGCAGTTCTTC. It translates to CASSYSRGYNEQFF.

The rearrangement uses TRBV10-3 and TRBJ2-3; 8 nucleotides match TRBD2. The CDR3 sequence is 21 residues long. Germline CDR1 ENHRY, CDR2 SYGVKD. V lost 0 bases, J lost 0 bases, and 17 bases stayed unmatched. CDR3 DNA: TGTGCCATCAGTGAGTCGAGAGAAGAGCGGGAGAGGGGTCTGAGCACAGATACGCAGTATTTT. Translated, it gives CAISESREERERGLSTDTQYF.

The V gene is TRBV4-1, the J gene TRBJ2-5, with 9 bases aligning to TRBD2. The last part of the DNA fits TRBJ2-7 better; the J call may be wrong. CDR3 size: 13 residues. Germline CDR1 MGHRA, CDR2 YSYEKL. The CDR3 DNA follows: TGCGCCAGCAGCCTACTAGCGGGTTACGAGCAGTACTTC. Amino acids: CASSLLAGYEQYF.

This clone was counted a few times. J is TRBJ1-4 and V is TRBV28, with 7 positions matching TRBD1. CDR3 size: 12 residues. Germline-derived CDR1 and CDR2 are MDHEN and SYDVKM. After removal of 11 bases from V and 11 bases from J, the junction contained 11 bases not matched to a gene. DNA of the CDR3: TGTGCCCTCGGGATCAGGGGGAGGAAACTGTTTTTT. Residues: CALGIRGRKLFF.

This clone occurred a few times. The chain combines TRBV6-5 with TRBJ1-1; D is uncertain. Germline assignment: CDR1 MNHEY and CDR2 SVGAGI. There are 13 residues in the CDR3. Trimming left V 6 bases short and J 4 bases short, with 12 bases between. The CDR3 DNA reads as TGTGCCAGCAGCCCATTCCTACCCACTGAAGCTTTCTTT. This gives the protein CASSPFLPTEAFF.

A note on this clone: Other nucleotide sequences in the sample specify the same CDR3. Here the CDR3 reads CASSLTQGGRTEAFF. The CDR3 DNA is TGTGCCAGCAGCTTGACGCAGGGAGGGCGCACTGAAGCTTTCTTT. The chain joins TRBV7-8 to TRBJ1-1; D perhaps matches TRBD1 (5 bases). This CDR3 comprises 15 residues. CDR1 is SGHVS, CDR2 FQNEAQ, per germline. Trimming cost V 3 bases and J 4 bases, with 15 bases left between them. The variable domain in full, with the rest retrieved from reference TRBV7-8 and TRBJ1-1, is GAGVSQSPRYKVAKRGQDVALRCDPISGHVSLFWYQQALGQGPEFLTYFQNEAQLDKSGLPSDRFFAERPEGSVSTLKIQRTQQEDSAVYLCASSLTQGGRTEAFFGQGTRLTVV.

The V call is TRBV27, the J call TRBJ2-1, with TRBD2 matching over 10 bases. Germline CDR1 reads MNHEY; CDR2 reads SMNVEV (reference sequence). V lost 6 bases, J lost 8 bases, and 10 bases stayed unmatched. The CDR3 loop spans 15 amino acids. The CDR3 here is CASSVASGSPHEQFF. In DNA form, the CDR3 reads TGTGCCAGCAGCGTGGCTAGCGGGAGTCCCCATGAGCAGTTCTTC.

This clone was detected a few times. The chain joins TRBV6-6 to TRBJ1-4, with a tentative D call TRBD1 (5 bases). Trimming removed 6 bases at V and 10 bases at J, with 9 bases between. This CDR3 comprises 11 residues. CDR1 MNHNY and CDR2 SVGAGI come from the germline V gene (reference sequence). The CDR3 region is CASSRGGKLFF. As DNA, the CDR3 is TGTGCCAGCAGCCGGGGGGGAAAACTGTTTTTT.

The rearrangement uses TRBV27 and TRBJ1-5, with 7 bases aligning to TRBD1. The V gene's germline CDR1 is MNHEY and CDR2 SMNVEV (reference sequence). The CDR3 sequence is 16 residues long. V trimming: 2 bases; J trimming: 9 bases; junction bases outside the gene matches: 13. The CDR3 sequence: CASSLAAGGIGRPQHF. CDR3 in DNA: TGTGCCAGCAGTTTAGCGGCAGGGGGGATTGGTAGGCCCCAGCATTTT.

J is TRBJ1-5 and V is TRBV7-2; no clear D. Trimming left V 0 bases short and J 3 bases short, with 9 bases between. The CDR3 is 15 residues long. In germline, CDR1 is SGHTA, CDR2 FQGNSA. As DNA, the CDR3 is TGTGCCAGCAGCTTAGCGTTCAGGCTCAATCAGCCCCAGCATTTT. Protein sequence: CASSLAFRLNQPQHF.

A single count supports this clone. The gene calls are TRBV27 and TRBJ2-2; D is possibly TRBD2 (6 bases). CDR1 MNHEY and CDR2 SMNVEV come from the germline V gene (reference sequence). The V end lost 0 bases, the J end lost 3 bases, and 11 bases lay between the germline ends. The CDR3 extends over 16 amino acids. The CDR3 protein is CASSLSPPGDTGELFF. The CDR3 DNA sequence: TGTGCCAGCAGTTTATCCCCTCCGGGAGACACCGGGGAGCTGTTTTTT.

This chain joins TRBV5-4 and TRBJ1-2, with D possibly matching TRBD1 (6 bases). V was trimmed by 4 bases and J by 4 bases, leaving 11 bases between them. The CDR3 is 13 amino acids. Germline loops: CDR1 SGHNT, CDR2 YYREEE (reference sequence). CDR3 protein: CASSPDRVYGYTF. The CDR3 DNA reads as TGTGCCAGCAGCCCGGACAGAGTCTATGGCTACACCTTC.

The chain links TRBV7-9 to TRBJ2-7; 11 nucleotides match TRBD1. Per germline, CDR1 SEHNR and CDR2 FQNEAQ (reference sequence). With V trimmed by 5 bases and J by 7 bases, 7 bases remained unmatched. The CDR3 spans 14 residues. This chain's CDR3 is CASSPGQGGAEQYF. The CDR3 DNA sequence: TGTGCCAGCAGCCCGGGACAGGGGGGCGCGGAGCAGTACTTC.

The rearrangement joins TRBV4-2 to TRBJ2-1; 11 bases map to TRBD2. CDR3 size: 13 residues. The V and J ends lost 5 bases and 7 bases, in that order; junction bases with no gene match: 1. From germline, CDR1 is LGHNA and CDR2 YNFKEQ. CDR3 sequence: CASSTSGGNEQFF. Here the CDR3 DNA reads TGTGCCAGCAGCACTAGCGGGGGAAATGAGCAGTTCTTC.

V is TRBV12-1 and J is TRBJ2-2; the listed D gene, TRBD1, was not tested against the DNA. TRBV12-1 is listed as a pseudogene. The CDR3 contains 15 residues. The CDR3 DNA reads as TGTGCCAGCAGCTTTCTAGGACAAGAGACCGGGGAGCTGTTTTTT. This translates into CASSFLGQETGELFF.

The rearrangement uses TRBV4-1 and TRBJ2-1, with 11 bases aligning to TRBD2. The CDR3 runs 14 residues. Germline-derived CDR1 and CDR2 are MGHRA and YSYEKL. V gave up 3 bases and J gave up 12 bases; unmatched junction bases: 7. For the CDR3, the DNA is TGCGCCAGCAGCCATGGCCTAGCGGGAGGCGGGCAGTTCTTC. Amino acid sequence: CASSHGLAGGGQFF.

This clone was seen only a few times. The CDR3 is CASSGTGTSTDTQYF. DNA for the CDR3: TGTGCCAGCAGTGGGACAGGGACTAGCACAGATACGCAGTATTTT. The chain couples TRBV2 to TRBJ2-3; 8 bases match TRBD1. Trimming at V came to 4 bases and at J to 0 bases, leaving 3 bases not matched to a gene. Germline V CDR1 and CDR2: SNHLY, FYNNEI. CDR3 size: 15 residues.

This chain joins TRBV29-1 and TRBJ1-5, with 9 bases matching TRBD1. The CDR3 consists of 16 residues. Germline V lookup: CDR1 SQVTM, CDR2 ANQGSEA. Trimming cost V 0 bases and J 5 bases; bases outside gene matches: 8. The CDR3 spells CSVEDINDRGDQPQHF. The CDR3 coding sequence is TGCAGCGTTGAAGATATAAATGACAGGGGGGATCAGCCCCAGCATTTT.

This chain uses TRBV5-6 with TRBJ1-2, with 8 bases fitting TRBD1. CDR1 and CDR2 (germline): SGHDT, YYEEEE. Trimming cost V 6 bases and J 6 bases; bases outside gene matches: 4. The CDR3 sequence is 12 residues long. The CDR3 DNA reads TGTGCCAGCATCGGACAGGGAGATGGCTACACCTTC. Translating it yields CASIGQGDGYTF.

The CDR3 DNA sequence: TGTGCCAGCAGAGCTGACAGGGTTTTTGCAGATACGCAGTATTTT. Translation gives CASRADRVFADTQYF. The chain employs TRBV27 and TRBJ2-3, with 7 bases lining up with TRBD1. Looked up from germline, CDR1 is MNHEY and CDR2 is SMNVEV (reference sequence). The trim removed 6 bases at V and 4 bases at J, leaving 10 bases unmatched. The CDR3 sequence is 15 residues long.

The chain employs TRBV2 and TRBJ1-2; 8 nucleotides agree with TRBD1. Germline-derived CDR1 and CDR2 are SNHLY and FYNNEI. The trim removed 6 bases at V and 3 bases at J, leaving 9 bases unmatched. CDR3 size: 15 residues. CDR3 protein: CASRGGRDRHYGYTF. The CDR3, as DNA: TGTGCCAGCAGGGGTGGTCGGGACAGGCACTATGGCTACACCTTC.